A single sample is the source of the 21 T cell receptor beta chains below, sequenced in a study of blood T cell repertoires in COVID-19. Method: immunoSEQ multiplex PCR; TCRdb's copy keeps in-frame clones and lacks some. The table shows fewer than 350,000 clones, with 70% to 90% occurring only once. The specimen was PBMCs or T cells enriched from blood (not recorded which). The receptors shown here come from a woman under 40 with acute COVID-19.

The CDR3 here is CASSQEQGSVDGYTF. The DNA of the CDR3 is TGCGCCAGCAGCCAAGAGCAGGGGTCGGTGGATGGCTACACCTTC. The chain links TRBV4-1 to TRBJ1-2, with D possibly being TRBD1 (6 bases). This CDR3 is built from 15 residues. The V gene's germline CDR1 is MGHRA and CDR2 YSYEKL. V gave up 0 bases and J gave up 6 bases, with 14 bases separating them.

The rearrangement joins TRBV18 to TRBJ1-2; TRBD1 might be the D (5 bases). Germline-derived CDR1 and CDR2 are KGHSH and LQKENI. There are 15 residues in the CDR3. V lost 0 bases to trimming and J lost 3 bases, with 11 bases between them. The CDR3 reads CASSPPEGGDYGYTF. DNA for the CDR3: TGTGCCAGCTCACCACCGGAGGGAGGGGACTATGGCTACACCTTC.

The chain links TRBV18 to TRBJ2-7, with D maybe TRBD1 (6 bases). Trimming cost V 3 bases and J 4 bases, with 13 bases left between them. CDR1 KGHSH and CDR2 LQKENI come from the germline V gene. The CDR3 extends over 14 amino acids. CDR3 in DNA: TGTGCCAGCTCACCGAGCAGGGGTGGGTACGAGCAGTACTTC. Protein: CASSPSRGGYEQYF.

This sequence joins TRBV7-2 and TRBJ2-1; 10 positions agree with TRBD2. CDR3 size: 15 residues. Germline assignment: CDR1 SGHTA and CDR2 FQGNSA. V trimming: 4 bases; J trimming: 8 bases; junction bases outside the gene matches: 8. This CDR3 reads CASSSSSGSQYEQFF. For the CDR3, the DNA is TGTGCCAGCAGCTCATCTAGCGGGAGCCAATATGAGCAGTTCTTC.

The CDR3 loop is CASLPQGLFLETQYF. The CDR3 DNA follows: TGTGCCAGCCTACCCCAGGGACTATTTCTCGAGACCCAGTACTTC. J is TRBJ2-5 and V is TRBV21-1; the tabulated D call, TRBD2, remains unverified against the DNA. TRBV21-1 is tagged as a pseudogene. There are 15 residues in the CDR3.

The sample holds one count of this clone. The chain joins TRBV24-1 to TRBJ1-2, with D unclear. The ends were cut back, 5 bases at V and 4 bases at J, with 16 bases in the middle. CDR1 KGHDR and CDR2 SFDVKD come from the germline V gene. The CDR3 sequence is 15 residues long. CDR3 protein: CATSATADTPYGYTF. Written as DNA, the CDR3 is TGTGCCACCAGTGCGACGGCTGACACCCCCTATGGCTACACCTTC.

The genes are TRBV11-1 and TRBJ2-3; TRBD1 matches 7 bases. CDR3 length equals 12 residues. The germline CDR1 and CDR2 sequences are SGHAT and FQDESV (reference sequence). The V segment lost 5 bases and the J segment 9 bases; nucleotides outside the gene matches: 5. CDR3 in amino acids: CASSPGQPTQYF. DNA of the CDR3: TGTGCCAGCAGCCCGGGACAGCCAACGCAGTATTTT.

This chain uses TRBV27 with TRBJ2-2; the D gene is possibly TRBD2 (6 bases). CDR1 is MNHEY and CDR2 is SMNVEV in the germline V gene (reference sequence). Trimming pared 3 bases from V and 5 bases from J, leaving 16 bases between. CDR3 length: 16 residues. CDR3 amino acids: CASSFLYGSDTGELFF. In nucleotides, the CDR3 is TGTGCCAGCAGTTTTCTATACGGGAGCGATACCGGGGAGCTGTTTTTT.

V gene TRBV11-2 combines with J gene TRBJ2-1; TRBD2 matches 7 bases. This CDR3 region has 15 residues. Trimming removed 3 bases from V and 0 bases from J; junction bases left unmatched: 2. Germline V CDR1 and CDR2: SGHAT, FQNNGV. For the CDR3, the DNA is TGTGCCAGCAGCTTTCTAGCGGACTCCTACAATGAGCAGTTCTTC. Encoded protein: CASSFLADSYNEQFF. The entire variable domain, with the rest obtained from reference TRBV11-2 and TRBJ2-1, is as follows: EAGVAQSPRYKIIEKRQSVAFWCNPISGHATLYWYQQILGQGPKLLIQFQNNGVVDDSQLPKDRFSAERLKGVDSTLKIQPAKLEDSAVYLCASSFLADSYNEQFFGPGTRLTVL.

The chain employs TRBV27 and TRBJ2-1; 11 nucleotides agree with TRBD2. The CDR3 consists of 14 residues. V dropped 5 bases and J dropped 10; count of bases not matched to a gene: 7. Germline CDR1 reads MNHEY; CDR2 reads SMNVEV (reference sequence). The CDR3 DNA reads TGTGCCAGCAGTGTGGGACTAGCGGTGTGGGAGCAGTTCTTC. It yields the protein CASSVGLAVWEQFF.

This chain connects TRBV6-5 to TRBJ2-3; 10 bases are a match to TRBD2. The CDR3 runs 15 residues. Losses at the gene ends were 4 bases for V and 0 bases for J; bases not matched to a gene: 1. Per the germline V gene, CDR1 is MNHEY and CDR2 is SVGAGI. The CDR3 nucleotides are TGTGCCAGCAGTTGGACTAGCGGTAGCACAGATACGCAGTATTTT. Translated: CASSWTSGSTDTQYF.

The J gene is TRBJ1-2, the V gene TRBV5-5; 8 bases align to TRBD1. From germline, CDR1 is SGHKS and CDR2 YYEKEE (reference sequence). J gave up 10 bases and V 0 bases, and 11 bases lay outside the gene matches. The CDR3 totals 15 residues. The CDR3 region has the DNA TGTGCCAGCAGCTTGGCCACGCAGGGGGCGCCAGACTACACCTTC. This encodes CASSLATQGAPDYTF. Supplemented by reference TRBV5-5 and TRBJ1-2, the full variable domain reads DAGVTQSPTHLIKTRGQQVTLRCSPISGHKSVSWYQQVLGQGPQFIFQYYEKEERGRGNFPDRFSARQFPNYSSELNVNALLLGDSALYLCASSLATQGAPDYTFGSGTRLTVV.

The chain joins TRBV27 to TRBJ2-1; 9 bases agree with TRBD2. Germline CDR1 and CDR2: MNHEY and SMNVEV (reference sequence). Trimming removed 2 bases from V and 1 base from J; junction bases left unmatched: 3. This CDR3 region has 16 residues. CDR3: CASSLSTSGSYNEQFF. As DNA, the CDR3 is TGTGCCAGCAGTTTAAGTACTAGCGGGTCCTACAATGAGCAGTTCTTC.

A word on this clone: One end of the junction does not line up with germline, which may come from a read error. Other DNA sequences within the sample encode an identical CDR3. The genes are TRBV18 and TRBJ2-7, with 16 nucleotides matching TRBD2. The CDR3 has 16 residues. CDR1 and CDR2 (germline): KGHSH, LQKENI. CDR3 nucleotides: TGTGCCAGTTCACCGGGACTAGCGGGAGGGGGCTACGAGCAGTACTTC. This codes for CASSPGLAGGGYEQYF.

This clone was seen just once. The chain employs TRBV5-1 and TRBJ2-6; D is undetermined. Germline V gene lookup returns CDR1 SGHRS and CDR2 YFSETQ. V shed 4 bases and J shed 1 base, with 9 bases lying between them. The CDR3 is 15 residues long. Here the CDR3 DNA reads TGCGCCAGCAGCGGAACAGTATCTGGGGCCAACGTCCTGACTTTC. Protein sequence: CASSGTVSGANVLTF. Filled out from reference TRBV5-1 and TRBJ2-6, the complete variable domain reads KAGVTQTPRYLIKTRGQQVTLSCSPISGHRSVSWYQQTPGQGLQFLFEYFSETQRNKGNFPGRFSGRQFSNSRSEMNVSTLELGDSALYLCASSGTVSGANVLTFGAGSRLTVL.

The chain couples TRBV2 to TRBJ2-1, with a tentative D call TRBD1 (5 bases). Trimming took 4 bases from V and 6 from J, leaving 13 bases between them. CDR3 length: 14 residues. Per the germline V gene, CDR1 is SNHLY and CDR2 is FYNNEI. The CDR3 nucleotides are TGTGCCAGCAGTGTGGATCGCCAGGGCAATGAGCAGTTCTTC. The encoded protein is CASSVDRQGNEQFF.

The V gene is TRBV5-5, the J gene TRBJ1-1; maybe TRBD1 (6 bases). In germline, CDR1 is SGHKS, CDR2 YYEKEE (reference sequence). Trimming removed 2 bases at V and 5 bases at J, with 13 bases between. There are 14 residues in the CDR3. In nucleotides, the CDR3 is TGTGCCAGCAGCTTCGGGGGGCTAGGGACTGAAGCTTTCTTT. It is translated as CASSFGGLGTEAFF.

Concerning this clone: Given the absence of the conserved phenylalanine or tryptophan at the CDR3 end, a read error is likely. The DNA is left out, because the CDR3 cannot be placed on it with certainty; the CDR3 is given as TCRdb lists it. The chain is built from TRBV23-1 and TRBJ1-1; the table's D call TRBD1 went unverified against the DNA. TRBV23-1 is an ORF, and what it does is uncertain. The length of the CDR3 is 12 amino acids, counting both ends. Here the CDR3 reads CASSQPGQGWWK.

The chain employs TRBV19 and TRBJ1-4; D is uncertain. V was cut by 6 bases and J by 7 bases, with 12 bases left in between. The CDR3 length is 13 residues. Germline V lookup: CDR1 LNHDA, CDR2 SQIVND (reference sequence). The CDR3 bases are TGTGCCAGTAGCCAGCGTAACGGTGAAAAACTGTTTTTT. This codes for CASSQRNGEKLFF.

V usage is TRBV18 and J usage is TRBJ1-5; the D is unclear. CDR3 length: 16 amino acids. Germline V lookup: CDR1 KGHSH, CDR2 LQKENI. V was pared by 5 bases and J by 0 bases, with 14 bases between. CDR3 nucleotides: TGTGCCAGCTCATCGGGTCCGGAGAATAGCAATCAGCCCCAGCATTTT. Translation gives CASSSGPENSNQPQHF. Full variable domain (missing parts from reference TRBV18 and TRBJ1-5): NAGVMQNPRHLVRRRGQEARLRCSPMKGHSHVYWYRQLPEEGLKFMVYLQKENIIDESGMPKERFSAEFPKEGPSILRIQQVVRGDSAAYFCASSSGPENSNQPQHFGDGTRLSIL.

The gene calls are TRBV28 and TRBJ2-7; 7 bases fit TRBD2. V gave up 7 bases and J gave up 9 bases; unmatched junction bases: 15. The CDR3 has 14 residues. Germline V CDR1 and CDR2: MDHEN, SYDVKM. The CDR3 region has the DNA TGTGCCAGCACGGGAGGCCTCACAGGACCGAGGCAGTACTTC. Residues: CASTGGLTGPRQYF.